The clone carrying this T cell receptor beta chain was recorded at least ten times. This record belongs to a study of T cells in Graves' hyperthyroidism and ophthalmopathy. TCR beta CDR3 sequences were amplified from RNA transcripts. The TCR CDR3 was amplified in a first-round RT-PCR using the HTBI primer set. One entry per CDR3 protein, called by TCRdb with MiXCR from the multiplex PCR reads. The top ten hold 4% to 5.5% of the sample, which has approximately 600,000 distinct CDR3 sequences, over 12% seen once. Clinical Activity Scores of at least 3, NOSPECS grades of at least 4 and durations under 3 months characterized ophthalmopathy patients. The CDR3 consists of 16 residues. Per the germline V gene, CDR1 is SGHAT and CDR2 is FQNNGV. Trimming took off 0 bases at V and 1 base at J, with 10 bases between the two ends.

This TCR came from a woman in her thirties or forties with Graves' ophthalmopathy. The chain employs TRBV11-2 and TRBJ1-5; maybe TRBD1 (6 bases). Material: blood. CDR3 sequence: CASSLDAGASNQPQHF. DNA of the CDR3: TGTGCCAGCAGCTTAGATGCAGGGGCGAGCAATCAGCCCCAGCATTTT.